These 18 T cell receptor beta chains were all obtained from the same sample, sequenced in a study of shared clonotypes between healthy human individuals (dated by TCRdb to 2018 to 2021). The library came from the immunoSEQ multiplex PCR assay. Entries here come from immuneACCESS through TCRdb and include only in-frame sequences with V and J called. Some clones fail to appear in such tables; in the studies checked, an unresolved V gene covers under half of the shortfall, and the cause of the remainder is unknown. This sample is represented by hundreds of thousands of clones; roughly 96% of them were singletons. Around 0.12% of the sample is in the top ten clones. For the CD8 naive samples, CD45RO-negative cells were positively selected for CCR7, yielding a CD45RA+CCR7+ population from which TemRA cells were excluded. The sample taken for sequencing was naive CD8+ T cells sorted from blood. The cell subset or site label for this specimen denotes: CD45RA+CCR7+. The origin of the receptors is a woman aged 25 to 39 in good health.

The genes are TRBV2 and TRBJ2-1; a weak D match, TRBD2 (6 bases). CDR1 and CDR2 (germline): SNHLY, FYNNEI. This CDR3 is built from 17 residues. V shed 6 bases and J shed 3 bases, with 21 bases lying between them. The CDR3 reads CASSLSREAEYYNEQFF. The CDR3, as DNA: TGTGCCAGCAGCCTTAGCAGGGAGGCGGAATACTACAATGAGCAGTTCTTC.

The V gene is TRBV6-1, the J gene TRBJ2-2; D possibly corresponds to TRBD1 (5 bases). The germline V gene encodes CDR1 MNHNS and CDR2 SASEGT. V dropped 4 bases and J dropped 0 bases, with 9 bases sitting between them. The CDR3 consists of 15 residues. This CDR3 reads CASSGGTTNTGELFF. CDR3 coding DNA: TGTGCCAGCAGTGGGGGCACCACGAACACCGGGGAGCTGTTTTTT.

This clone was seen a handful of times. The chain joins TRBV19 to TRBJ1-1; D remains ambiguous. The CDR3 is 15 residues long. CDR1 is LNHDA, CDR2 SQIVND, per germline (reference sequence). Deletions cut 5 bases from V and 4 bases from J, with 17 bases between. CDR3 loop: CASSPIQPLGTEAFF. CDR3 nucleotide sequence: TGTGCCAGTAGTCCAATCCAACCCCTGGGCACTGAAGCTTTCTTT. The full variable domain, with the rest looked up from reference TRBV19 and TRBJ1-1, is DGGITQSPKYLFRKEGQNVTLSCEQNLNHDAMYWYRQDPGQGLRLIYYSQIVNDFQKGDIAEGYSVSREKKESFPLTVTSAQKNPTAFYLCASSPIQPLGTEAFFGQGTRLTVV.

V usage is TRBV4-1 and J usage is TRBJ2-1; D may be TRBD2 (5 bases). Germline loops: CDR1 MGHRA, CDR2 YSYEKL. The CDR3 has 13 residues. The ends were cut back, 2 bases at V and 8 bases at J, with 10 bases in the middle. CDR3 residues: CASSQTGSYEQFF. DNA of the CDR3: TGCGCCAGCAGCCAAACGGGGTCATATGAGCAGTTCTTC.

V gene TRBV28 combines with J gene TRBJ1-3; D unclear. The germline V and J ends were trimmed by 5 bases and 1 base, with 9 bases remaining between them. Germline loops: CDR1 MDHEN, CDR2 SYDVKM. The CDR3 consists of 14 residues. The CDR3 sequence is CASSGVVSGNTIYF. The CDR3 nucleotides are TGTGCCAGCAGTGGAGTGGTTTCTGGAAACACCATATATTTT.

In DNA, the CDR3 is TGCAGCGTAAGCGGGAGGGAATCCTACGAGCAGTACTTC. Translating it yields CSVSGRESYEQYF. The J gene is TRBJ2-7, the V gene TRBV29-1; TRBD2 matches 10 bases. Trimming at V came to 6 bases and at J to 1 base, leaving 3 bases not matched to a gene. Per germline, CDR1 SQVTM and CDR2 ANQGSEA. CDR3 length: 13 residues.

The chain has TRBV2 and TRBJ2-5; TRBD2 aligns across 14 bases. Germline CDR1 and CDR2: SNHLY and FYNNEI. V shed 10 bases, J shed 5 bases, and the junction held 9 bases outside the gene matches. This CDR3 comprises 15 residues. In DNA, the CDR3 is TGTGCCATCGGGACTAGCGGGAGCTCCCCGGAGACCCAGTACTTC. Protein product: CAIGTSGSSPETQYF.

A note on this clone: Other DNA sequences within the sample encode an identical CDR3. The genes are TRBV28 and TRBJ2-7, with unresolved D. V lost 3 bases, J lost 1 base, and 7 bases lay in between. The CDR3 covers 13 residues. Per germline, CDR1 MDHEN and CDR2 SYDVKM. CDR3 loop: CASSFGGSYEQYF. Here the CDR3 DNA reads TGTGCCAGCAGTTTCGGCGGTTCCTACGAGCAGTACTTC.

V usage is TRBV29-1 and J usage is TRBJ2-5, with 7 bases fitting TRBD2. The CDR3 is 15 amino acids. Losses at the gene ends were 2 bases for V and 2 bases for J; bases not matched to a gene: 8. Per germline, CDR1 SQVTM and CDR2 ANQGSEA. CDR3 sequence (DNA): TGCAGCGTTGAATTACGGCTAGCGGCACAAGAGACCCAGTACTTC. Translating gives CSVELRLAAQETQYF.

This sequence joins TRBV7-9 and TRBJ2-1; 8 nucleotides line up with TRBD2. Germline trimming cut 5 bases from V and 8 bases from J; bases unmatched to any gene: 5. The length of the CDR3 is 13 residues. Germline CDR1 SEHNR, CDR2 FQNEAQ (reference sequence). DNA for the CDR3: TGTGCCAGCAGCCGGAGCGGGAGCTATGAGCAGTTCTTC. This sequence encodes CASSRSGSYEQFF.

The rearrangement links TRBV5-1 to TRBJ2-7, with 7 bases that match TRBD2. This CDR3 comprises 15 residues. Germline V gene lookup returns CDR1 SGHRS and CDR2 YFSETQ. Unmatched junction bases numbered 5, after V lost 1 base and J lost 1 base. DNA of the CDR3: TGCGCCAGCAGCTTGAGGAGCGGGAATTCCTACGAGCAGTACTTC. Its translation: CASSLRSGNSYEQYF.

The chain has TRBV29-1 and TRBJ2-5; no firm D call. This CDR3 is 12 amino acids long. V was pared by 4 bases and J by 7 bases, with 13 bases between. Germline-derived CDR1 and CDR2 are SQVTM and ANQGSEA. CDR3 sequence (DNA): TGCAGCGTTGTCCAGGAATTCGGGACCCAGTACTTC. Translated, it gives CSVVQEFGTQYF.

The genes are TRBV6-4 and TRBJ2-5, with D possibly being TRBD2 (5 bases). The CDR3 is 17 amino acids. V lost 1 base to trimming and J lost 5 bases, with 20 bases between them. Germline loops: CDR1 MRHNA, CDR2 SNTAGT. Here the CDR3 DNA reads TGTGCCAGCAGTGACTTGGCAACCGGGCCAAGGAGGGAGACCCAGTACTTC. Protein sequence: CASSDLATGPRRETQYF.

CDR3 nucleotides: TGCGCCAGCAGCCAAGGGCCTGGCGGCGAGCAGTACTTC. Residues: CASSQGPGGEQYF. The chain is built from TRBV4-1 and TRBJ2-7; no clear D. Trimming took off 1 base at V and 6 bases at J, with 10 bases between the two ends. CDR1 is MGHRA, CDR2 YSYEKL, per germline. CDR3 length equals 13 residues.

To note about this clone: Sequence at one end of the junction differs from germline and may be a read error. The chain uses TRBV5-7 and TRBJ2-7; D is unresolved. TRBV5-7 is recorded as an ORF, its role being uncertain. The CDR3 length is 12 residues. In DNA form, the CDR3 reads TGTGCCAGCAGCTTGAGTTCCTGGGCCAAGGACTTC. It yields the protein CASSLSSWAKDF.

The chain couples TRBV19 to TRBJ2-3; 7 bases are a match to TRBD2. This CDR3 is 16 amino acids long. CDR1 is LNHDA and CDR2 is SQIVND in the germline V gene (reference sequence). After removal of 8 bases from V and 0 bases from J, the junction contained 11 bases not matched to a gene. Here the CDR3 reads CASGSSGRSSTDTQYF. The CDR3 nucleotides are TGTGCCAGTGGCTCTAGCGGCCGATCTAGCACAGATACGCAGTATTTT.

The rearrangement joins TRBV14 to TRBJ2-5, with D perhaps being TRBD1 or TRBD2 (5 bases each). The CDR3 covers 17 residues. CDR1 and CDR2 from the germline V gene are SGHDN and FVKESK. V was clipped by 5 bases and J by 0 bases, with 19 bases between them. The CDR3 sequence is CASSFTGLGNHQETQYF. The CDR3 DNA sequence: TGTGCCAGCAGCTTCACGGGGCTCGGTAACCACCAAGAGACCCAGTACTTC.

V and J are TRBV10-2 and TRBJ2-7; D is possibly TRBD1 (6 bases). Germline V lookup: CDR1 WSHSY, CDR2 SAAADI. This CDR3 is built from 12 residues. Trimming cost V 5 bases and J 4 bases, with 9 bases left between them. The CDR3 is CASSRGSYEQYF. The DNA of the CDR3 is TGCGCCAGCAGTAGGGGGTCTTACGAGCAGTACTTC.